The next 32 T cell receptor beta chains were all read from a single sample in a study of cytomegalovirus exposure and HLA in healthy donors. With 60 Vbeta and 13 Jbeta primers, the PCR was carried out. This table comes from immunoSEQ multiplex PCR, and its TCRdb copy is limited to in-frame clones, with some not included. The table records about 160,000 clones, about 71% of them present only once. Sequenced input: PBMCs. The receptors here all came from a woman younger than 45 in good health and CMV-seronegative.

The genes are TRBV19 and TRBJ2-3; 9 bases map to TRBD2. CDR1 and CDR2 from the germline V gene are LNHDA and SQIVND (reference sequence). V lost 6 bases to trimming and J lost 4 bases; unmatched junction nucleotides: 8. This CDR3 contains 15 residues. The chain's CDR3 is CASSPLSGGSDTQYF. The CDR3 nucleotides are TGTGCCAGTAGCCCACTTAGCGGGGGATCAGATACGCAGTATTTT.

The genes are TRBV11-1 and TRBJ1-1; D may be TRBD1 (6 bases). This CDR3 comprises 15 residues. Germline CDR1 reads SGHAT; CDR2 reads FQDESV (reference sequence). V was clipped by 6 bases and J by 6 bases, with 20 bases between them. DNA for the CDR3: TGTGCCAGCAGTAAATTCTTGGGGGCGCACGCTGAAGCTTTCTTT. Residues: CASSKFLGAHAEAFF.

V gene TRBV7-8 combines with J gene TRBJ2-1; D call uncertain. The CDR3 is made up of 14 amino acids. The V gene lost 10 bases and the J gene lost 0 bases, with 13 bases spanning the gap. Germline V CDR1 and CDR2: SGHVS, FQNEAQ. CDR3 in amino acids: CATIKRSSYNEQFF. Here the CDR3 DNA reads TGTGCCACCATAAAGAGAAGCTCCTACAATGAGCAGTTCTTC.

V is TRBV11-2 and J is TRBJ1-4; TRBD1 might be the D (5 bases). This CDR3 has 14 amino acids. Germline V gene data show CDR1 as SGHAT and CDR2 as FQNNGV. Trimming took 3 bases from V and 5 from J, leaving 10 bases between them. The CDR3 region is CASSLEGWNEKLFF. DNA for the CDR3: TGTGCCAGCAGCTTGGAGGGGTGGAATGAAAAACTGTTTTTT.

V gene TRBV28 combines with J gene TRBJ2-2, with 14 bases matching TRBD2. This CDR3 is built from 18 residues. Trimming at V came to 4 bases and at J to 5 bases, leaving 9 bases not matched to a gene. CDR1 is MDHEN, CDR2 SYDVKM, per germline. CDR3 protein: CASSSRLAGGLGTGELFF. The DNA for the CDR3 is TGTGCCAGCAGTTCTCGACTAGCGGGGGGGCTGGGTACCGGGGAGCTGTTTTTT.

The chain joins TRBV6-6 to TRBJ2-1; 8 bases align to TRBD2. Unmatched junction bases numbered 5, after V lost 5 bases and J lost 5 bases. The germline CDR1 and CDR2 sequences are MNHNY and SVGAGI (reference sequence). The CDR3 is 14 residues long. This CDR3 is CASSREGQNNEQFF. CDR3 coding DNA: TGTGCCAGCAGTCGGGAGGGACAAAACAATGAGCAGTTCTTC.

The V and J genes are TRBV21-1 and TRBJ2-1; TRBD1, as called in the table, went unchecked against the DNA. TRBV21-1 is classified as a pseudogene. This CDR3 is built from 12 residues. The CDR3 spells CASSKTGNEQFF. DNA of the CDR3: TGTGCCAGCAGCAAGACAGGGAATGAGCAGTTCTTC.

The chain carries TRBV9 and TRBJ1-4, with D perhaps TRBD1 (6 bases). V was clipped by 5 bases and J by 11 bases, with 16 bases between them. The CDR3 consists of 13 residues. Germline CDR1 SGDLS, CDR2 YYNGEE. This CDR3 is CASSRALRGKLFF. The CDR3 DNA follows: TGTGCCAGCAGTCGGGCCCTGAGGGGGAAACTGTTTTTT.

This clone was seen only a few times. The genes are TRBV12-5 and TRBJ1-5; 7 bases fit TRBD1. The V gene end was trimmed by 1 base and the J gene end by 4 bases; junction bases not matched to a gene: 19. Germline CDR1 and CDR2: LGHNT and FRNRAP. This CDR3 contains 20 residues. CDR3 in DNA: TGTGCTAGTGGTTTGGATCGGATCCCCCGCAGACAGGGCCCGAATCAGCCCCAGCATTTT. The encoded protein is CASGLDRIPRRQGPNQPQHF. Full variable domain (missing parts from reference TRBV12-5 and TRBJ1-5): DARVTQTPRHKVTEMGQEVTMRCQPILGHNTVFWYRQTMMQGLELLAYFRNRAPLDDSGMPKDRFSAEMPDATLATLKIQPSEPRDSAVYFCASGLDRIPRRQGPNQPQHFGDGTRLSIL.

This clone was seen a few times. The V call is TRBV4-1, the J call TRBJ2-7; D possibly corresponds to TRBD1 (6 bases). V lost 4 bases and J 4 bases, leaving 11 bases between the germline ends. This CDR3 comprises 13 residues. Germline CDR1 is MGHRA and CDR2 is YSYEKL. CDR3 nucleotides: TGCGCCAGCAGCCGGGCGACAGGTTACGAGCAGTACTTC. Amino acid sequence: CASSRATGYEQYF.

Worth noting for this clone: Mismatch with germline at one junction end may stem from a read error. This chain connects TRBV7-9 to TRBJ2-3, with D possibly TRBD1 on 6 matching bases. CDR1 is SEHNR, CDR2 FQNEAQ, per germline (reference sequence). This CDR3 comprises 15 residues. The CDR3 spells CSSSLRTASTDTQYF. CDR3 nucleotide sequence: TGTTCCAGCAGCTTACGGACAGCTAGCACAGATACGCAGTATTTT. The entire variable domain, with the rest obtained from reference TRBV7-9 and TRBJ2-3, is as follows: DTGVSQNPRHKITKRGQNVTFRCDPISEHNRLYWYRQTLGQGPEFLTYFQNEAQLEKSRLLSDRFSAERPKGSFSTLEIQRTEQGDSAMYLCSSSLRTASTDTQYFGPGTRLTVL.

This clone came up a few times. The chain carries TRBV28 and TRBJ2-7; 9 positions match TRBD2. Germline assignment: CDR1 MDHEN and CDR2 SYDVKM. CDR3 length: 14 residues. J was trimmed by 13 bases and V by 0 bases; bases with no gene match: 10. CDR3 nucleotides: TGTGCCAGCAGTTTATGGGCTAGCGGGAAGCTTATATACTTC. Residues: CASSLWASGKLIYF.

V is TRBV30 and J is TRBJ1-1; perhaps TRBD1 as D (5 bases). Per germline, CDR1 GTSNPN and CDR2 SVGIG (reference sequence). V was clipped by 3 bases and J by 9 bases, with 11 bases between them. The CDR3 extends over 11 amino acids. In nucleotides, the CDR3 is TGTGCCTGGAGGGGGGGACTTCAAGCTTTCTTT. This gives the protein CAWRGGLQAFF.

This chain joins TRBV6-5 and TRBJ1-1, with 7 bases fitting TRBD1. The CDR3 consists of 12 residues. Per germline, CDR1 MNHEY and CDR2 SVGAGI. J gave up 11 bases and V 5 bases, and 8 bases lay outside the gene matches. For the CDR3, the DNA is TGTGCCAGCAGTCAACAGGGGTTGGCCGCTTTCTTT. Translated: CASSQQGLAAFF.

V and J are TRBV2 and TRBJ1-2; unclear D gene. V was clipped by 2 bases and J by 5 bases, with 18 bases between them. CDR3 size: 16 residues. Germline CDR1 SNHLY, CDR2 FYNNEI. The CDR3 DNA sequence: TGTGCCAGCAGTGAATGGCGGGGAGGAACCCAATATGGCTACACCTTC. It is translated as CASSEWRGGTQYGYTF.

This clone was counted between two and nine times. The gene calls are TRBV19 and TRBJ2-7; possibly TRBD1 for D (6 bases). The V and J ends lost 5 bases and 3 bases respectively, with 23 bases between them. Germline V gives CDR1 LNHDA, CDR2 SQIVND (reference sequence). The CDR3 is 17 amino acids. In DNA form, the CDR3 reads TGTGCCAGTAGTTCCGACAACCTAAGGACAGTATTCTACGAGCAGTACTTC. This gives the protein CASSSDNLRTVFYEQYF.

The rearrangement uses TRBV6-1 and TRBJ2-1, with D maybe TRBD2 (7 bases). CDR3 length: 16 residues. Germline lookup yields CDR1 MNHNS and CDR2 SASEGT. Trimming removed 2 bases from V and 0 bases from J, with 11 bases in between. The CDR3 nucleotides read TGTGCCAGCAGTGAAAAGGGGGGGATCTCCTACAATGAGCAGTTCTTC. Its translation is CASSEKGGISYNEQFF.

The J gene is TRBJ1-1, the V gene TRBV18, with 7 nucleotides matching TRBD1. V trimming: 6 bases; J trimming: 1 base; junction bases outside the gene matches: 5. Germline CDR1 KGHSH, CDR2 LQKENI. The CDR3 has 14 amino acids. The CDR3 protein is CASSSTGSNTEAFF. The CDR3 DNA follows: TGTGCCAGCTCGTCGACAGGGTCGAACACTGAAGCTTTCTTT.

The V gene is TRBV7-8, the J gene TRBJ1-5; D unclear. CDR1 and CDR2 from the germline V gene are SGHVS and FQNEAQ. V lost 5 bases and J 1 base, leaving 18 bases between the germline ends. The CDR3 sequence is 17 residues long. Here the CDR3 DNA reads TGTGCCAGCAGCCGCAGCCGAGTGTTGGAGAGCAATCAGCCCCAGCATTTT. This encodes CASSRSRVLESNQPQHF.

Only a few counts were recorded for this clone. CDR3: CASSPWSGRRDNEQFF. The DNA of the CDR3 is TGCGCCAGCAGCCCATGGAGCGGGAGAAGGGACAATGAGCAGTTCTTC. The V and J genes are TRBV5-1 and TRBJ2-1, with 8 nucleotides matching TRBD2. Per the germline V gene, CDR1 is SGHRS and CDR2 is YFSETQ. This CDR3 region has 16 residues. V dropped 4 bases and J dropped 5; count of bases not matched to a gene: 11.

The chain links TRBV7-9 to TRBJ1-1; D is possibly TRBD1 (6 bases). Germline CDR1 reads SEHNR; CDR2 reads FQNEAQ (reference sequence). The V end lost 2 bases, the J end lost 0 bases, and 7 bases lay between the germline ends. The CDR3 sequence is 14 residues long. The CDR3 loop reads CASSLRGMNTEAFF. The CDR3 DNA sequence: TGTGCCAGCAGCTTAAGGGGGATGAACACTGAAGCTTTCTTT.

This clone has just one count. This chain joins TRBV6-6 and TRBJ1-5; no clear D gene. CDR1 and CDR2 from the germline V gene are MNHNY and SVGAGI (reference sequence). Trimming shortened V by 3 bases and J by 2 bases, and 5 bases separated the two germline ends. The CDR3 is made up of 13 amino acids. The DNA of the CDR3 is TGTGCCAGCAGTTATGCGGGCAATCAGCCCCAGCATTTT. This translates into CASSYAGNQPQHF.

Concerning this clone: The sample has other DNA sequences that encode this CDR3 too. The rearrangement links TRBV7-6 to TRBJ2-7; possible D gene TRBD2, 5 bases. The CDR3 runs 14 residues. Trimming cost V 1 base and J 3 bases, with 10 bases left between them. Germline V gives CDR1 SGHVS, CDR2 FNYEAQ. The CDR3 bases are TGTGCCAGCAGCTTAGGACCGAGCGGCTACGAGCAGTACTTC. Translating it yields CASSLGPSGYEQYF. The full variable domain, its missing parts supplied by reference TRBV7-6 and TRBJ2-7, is GAGVSQSPRYKVTKRGQDVALRCDPISGHVSLYWYRQALGQGPEFLTYFNYEAQQDKSGLPNDRFSAERPEGSISTLTIQRTEQRDSAMYRCASSLGPSGYEQYFGPGTRLTVT.

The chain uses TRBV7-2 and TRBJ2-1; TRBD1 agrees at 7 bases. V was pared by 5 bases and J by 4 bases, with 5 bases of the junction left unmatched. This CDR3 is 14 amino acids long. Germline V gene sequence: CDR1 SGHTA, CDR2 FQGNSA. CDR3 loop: CASSPLQGYNEQFF. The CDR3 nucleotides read TGTGCCAGCAGCCCTCTACAGGGGTACAATGAGCAGTTCTTC.

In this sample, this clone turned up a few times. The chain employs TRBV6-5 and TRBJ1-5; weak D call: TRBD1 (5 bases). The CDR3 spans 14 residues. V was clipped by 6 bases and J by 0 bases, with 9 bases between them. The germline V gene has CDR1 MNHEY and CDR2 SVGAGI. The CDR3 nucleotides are TGTGCCAGCAGCCCCGACAGTAGCAATCAGCCCCAGCATTTT. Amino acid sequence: CASSPDSSNQPQHF.

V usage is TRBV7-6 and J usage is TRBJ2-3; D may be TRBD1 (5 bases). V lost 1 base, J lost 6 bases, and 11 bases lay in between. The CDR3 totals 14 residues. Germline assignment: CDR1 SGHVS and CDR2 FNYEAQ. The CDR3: CASSLEPGLDTQYF. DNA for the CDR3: TGTGCCAGCAGCTTAGAGCCAGGGTTGGATACGCAGTATTTT.

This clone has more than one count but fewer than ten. DNA for the CDR3: TGCGCCAGCAGCCGGACAGAGCACTCTGGGGCCAACGTCCTGACTTTC. Encoded protein: CASSRTEHSGANVLTF. This chain connects TRBV5-1 to TRBJ2-6; D may be TRBD1 (6 bases). V shed 4 bases and J shed 0 bases, with 11 bases lying between them. Germline V gene sequence: CDR1 SGHRS, CDR2 YFSETQ. CDR3 size: 16 residues.

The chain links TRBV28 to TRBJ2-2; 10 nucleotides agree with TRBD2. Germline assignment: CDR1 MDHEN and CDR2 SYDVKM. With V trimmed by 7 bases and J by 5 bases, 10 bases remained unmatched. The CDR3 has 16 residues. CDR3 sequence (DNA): TGTGCCAGCACCCCCCTAGCGGGAGAAGGTACCGGGGAGCTGTTTTTT. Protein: CASTPLAGEGTGELFF.

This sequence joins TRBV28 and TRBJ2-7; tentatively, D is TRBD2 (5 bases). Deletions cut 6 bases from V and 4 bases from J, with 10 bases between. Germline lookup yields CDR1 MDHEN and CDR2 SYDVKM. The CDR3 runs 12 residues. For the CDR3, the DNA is TGTGCCAGCAGCTATGGGAGTTACGAGCAGTACTTC. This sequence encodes CASSYGSYEQYF.

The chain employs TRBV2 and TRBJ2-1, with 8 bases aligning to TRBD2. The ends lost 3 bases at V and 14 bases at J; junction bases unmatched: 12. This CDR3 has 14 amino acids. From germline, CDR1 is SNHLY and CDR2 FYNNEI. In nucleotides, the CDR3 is TGTGCCAGCAGTGACGTCGTGGGGGGGACTAGAGAGTTCTTC. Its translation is CASSDVVGGTREFF.

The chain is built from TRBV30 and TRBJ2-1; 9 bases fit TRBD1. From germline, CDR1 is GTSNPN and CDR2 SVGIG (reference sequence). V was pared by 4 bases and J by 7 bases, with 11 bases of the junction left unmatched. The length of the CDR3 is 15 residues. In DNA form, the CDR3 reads TGTGCCTGGAACCCCGGGACAGGGTTCGGTAATGAGCAGTTCTTC. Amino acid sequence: CAWNPGTGFGNEQFF.

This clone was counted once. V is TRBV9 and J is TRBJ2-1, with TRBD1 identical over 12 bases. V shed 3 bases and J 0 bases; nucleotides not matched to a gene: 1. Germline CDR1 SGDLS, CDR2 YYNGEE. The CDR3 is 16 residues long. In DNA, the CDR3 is TGTGCCAGCAGCGAGGGACAGGGGGCCTCCTACAATGAGCAGTTCTTC. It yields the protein CASSEGQGASYNEQFF. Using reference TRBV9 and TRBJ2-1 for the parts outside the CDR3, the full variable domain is DSGVTQTPKHLITATGQRVTLRCSPRSGDLSVYWYQQSLDQGLQFLIQYYNGEERAKGNILERFSAQQFPDLHSELNLSSLELGDSALYFCASSEGQGASYNEQFFGPGTRLTVL.